Listed here are 22 T cell receptor beta chains from one sample, sequenced in a study of blood T cell repertoires in COVID-19. TCRdb's copy holds only in-frame clones and misses some; the assay was immunoSEQ multiplex PCR. The sample lists roughly 230,000 clones; nearly 90% were seen once. The sample consisted of peripheral blood. All receptors come from a woman aged 40 to 55 who had recovered from COVID-19.

V gene TRBV19 combines with J gene TRBJ2-7; TRBD1 matches 9 bases. CDR3 length: 14 residues. In germline, CDR1 is LNHDA, CDR2 SQIVND (reference sequence). V lost 6 bases and J lost 4; bases outside the gene matches: 7. Here the CDR3 reads CASSPDRGDYEQYF. CDR3 nucleotide sequence: TGTGCCAGTAGCCCTGACAGGGGGGATTACGAGCAGTACTTC. The variable domain in full, completed from reference TRBV19 and TRBJ2-7, reads DGGITQSPKYLFRKEGQNVTLSCEQNLNHDAMYWYRQDPGQGLRLIYYSQIVNDFQKGDIAEGYSVSREKKESFPLTVTSAQKNPTAFYLCASSPDRGDYEQYFGPGTRLTVT.

The chain carries TRBV30 and TRBJ2-4; 8 bases are a match to TRBD1. The CDR3 is 13 residues long. Germline values: CDR1 GTSNPN, CDR2 SVGIG (reference sequence). Trimming removed 2 bases from V and 6 bases from J; junction bases left unmatched: 3. DNA for the CDR3: TGTGCCTGGAGTTCAGGGGGCGGAAACATTCAGTACTTC. It translates to CAWSSGGGNIQYF. Full variable domain (rest looked up from reference TRBV30 and TRBJ2-4): SQTIHQWPATLVQPVGSPLSLECTVEGTSNPNLYWYRQAAGRGLQLLFYSVGIGQISSEVPQNLSASRPQDRQFILSSKKLLLSDSGFYLCAWSSGGGNIQYFGAGTRLSVL.

This chain joins TRBV27 and TRBJ2-7, with 8 bases fitting TRBD2. V gave up 3 bases and J gave up 3 bases; unmatched junction bases: 4. This CDR3 has 14 amino acids. CDR1 and CDR2 from the germline V gene are MNHEY and SMNVEV (reference sequence). Here the CDR3 reads CASSFSGTSYEQYV. The CDR3 coding sequence is TGTGCCAGCAGTTTCTCCGGGACTAGCTACGAGCAGTACGTC.

The chain combines TRBV3-1 (or the pseudogene TRBV3-2) with TRBJ1-2; 7 positions match TRBD1. The CDR3 runs to 17 residues. CDR1 and CDR2 from the germline V gene are LGHDT and YNNKEL (reference sequence). Unmatched junction bases numbered 15, after V lost 4 bases and J lost 4 bases. The CDR3 protein is CASSPIAGTAPFYGYTF. As DNA, the CDR3 is TGTGCCAGCAGCCCCATCGCCGGGACAGCTCCGTTCTATGGCTACACCTTC.

V is TRBV5-1 and J is TRBJ2-3; 11 bases fit TRBD2. The CDR3 has 17 residues. V trimming: 2 bases; J trimming: 6 bases; junction bases outside the gene matches: 11. From germline, CDR1 is SGHRS and CDR2 YFSETQ. CDR3 region: CASSFSDSGGAWDTQYF. The CDR3 DNA follows: TGCGCCAGCAGCTTCTCCGATAGCGGGGGGGCCTGGGATACGCAGTATTTT.

The sample holds a few counts of this clone. The chain recombines TRBV5-4 with TRBJ2-7; 8 nucleotides line up with TRBD2. CDR1 and CDR2 from the germline V gene are SGHNT and YYREEE (reference sequence). Unmatched junction bases numbered 14, after V lost 3 bases and J lost 6 bases. The CDR3 consists of 16 residues. Here the CDR3 DNA reads TGTGCCAGCAGCTCCAACAGGGACTCCCGGGGGGGCGAGCAGTACTTC. It specifies CASSSNRDSRGGEQYF.

V is TRBV3-1 (or the pseudogene TRBV3-2) and J is TRBJ2-1, with D maybe TRBD1 (5 bases). Germline V lookup: CDR1 LGHDT, CDR2 YNNKEL (reference sequence). The CDR3 covers 14 residues. V was shortened by 1 base and J by 3 bases, with 7 bases between the two germline ends. Here the CDR3 reads CASSQVQGYNEQFF. CDR3 in DNA: TGTGCCAGCAGCCAAGTCCAGGGCTACAATGAGCAGTTCTTC.

The gene calls are TRBV7-6 and TRBJ2-5; 13 positions agree with TRBD2. The CDR3 runs to 16 residues. The germline V gene has CDR1 SGHVS and CDR2 FNYEAQ. With V trimmed by 1 base and J by 5 bases, 4 bases remained unmatched. The CDR3 is CASSLVGLAGVETQYF. The CDR3 DNA sequence: TGTGCCAGCAGCTTAGTAGGACTAGCGGGAGTGGAGACCCAGTACTTC.

The V call is TRBV7-9, the J call TRBJ2-1; 8 bases map to TRBD2. The V gene's germline CDR1 is SEHNR and CDR2 FQNEAQ (reference sequence). The CDR3 length is 16 residues. Trimming removed 5 bases from V and 2 bases from J; junction bases left unmatched: 8. CDR3 amino acids: CASSVTTGLAYNEQFF. The CDR3, as DNA: TGTGCCAGCAGCGTAACAACGGGACTAGCCTACAATGAGCAGTTCTTC.

This chain uses TRBV7-2 with TRBJ1-2, with 7 bases fitting TRBD1. This CDR3 has 15 residues. Germline CDR1 reads SGHTA; CDR2 reads FQGNSA. Losses at the gene ends were 4 bases for V and 1 base for J; bases not matched to a gene: 6. The CDR3 spells CASSSRDSFNYGYTF. CDR3 DNA sequence: TGTGCCAGCAGCTCCCGGGACAGTTTTAACTATGGCTACACCTTC. Based on the CDR3 plus reference TRBV7-2 and TRBJ1-2, the full variable domain is GAGVSQSPSNKVTEKGKDVELRCDPISGHTALYWYRQSLGQGLEFLIYFQGNSAPDKSGLPSDRFSAERTGGSVSTLTIQRTQQEDSAVYLCASSSRDSFNYGYTFGSGTRLTVV.

The rearrangement uses TRBV5-1 and TRBJ2-3; a weak D match, TRBD2 (6 bases). The V end was cut by 0 bases, the J end by 0 bases, with 11 bases between. The CDR3 extends over 16 amino acids. Germline V gene data show CDR1 as SGHRS and CDR2 as YFSETQ. The CDR3 region is CASSLEGTASTDTQYF. The CDR3 DNA reads as TGCGCCAGCAGCTTGGAGGGGACTGCTAGCACAGATACGCAGTATTTT. Based on the CDR3 plus reference TRBV5-1 and TRBJ2-3, the full variable domain is KAGVTQTPRYLIKTRGQQVTLSCSPISGHRSVSWYQQTPGQGLQFLFEYFSETQRNKGNFPGRFSGRQFSNSRSEMNVSTLELGDSALYLCASSLEGTASTDTQYFGPGTRLTVL.

The rearrangement joins TRBV6-5 to TRBJ2-7; maybe TRBD1 (5 bases). Germline values: CDR1 MNHEY, CDR2 SVGAGI. The CDR3 has 15 residues. Trimming removed 0 bases at V and 3 bases at J, with 12 bases between. The CDR3 reads CASSYSQASLYEQYV. The DNA of the CDR3 is TGTGCCAGCAGTTACTCACAGGCGTCTCTCTACGAGCAGTACGTC.

The gene calls are TRBV5-1 and TRBJ2-3; 9 bases agree with TRBD2. This CDR3 spans 19 amino acids. Germline V CDR1 and CDR2: SGHRS, YFSETQ. The ends lost 7 bases at V and 3 bases at J; junction bases unmatched: 21. The CDR3 is CASAFDQGSGGPRTDTQYF. As DNA, the CDR3 is TGCGCCAGCGCTTTCGACCAAGGTAGCGGGGGTCCCCGGACAGATACGCAGTATTTT.

This chain links TRBV2 with TRBJ2-1; unclear D gene. The germline V gene encodes CDR1 SNHLY and CDR2 FYNNEI. This CDR3 is 14 amino acids long. Trimming removed 4 bases at V and 0 bases at J, with 7 bases between. CDR3 nucleotide sequence: TGTGCCAGCAGTGTAGTGAGCTCCTACAATGAGCAGTTCTTC. It is translated as CASSVVSSYNEQFF.

This rearrangement joins TRBV30 to TRBJ1-2; TRBD1 aligns across 7 bases. Germline-derived CDR1 and CDR2 are GTSNPN and SVGIG (reference sequence). The CDR3 runs to 16 residues. V dropped 7 bases and J dropped 4; count of bases not matched to a gene: 18. The DNA for the CDR3 is TGTGCCTCCGGATTGGGAATAAAACAGGGGAGCTATGGCTACACCTTC. Protein product: CASGLGIKQGSYGYTF.

The chain joins TRBV6-6 to TRBJ1-2; D gene unclear. Trimming stripped 2 bases from V and 6 bases from J, with 13 bases between. This CDR3 comprises 14 residues. The germline V gene encodes CDR1 MNHNY and CDR2 SVGAGI (reference sequence). CDR3: CASSYPLGAHGYTF. CDR3 DNA sequence: TGTGCCAGCAGTTACCCCCTAGGTGCGCATGGCTACACCTTC.

The J gene is TRBJ2-7, the V gene TRBV7-5; the DNA was not used to check the table's D call, TRBD2. TRBV7-5 is a known pseudogene. The CDR3 loop spans 15 amino acids. CDR3 sequence (DNA): TGTGTCAGAAGCTTAAGTCGGGGGGGGCCAGACGAGCAGTACTTC. As protein: CVRSLSRGGPDEQYF.

V and J are TRBV28 and TRBJ1-6; D is uncertain. Trimming pared 7 bases from V and 9 bases from J, leaving 13 bases between. Per the germline V gene, CDR1 is MDHEN and CDR2 is SYDVKM. The CDR3 contains 13 residues. CDR3 region: CASNAQEISPLHF. CDR3 coding DNA: TGTGCCAGCAATGCTCAGGAAATTTCACCCCTCCACTTT.

This chain connects TRBV11-2 to TRBJ1-2; perhaps TRBD1 as D (5 bases). The CDR3 sequence is 13 residues long. Trimming left V 6 bases short and J 4 bases short, with 12 bases between. Germline assignment: CDR1 SGHAT and CDR2 FQNNGV. The CDR3 region is CASRQAGRYGYTF. In DNA form, the CDR3 reads TGTGCCAGCAGACAGGCAGGCCGCTATGGCTACACCTTC.

This chain uses TRBV18 with TRBJ2-1, with 9 bases fitting TRBD2. V was clipped by 2 bases and J by 10 bases; unmatched bases: 6. The CDR3 runs to 14 residues. Germline V CDR1 and CDR2: KGHSH, LQKENI. The CDR3 DNA sequence: TGTGCCAGCTCACCAGGGCGGGAGGGCCGAGAGCAGTTCTTC. It is translated as CASSPGREGREQFF.

J is TRBJ2-1 and V is TRBV12-3 or TRBV12-4; possible D gene TRBD1, 6 bases. V was trimmed by 5 bases and J by 10 bases, leaving 15 bases between them. CDR3 length: 13 residues. CDR3 bases: TGTGCCAGCAGTCTCAACAGGGTCACGGAGCAGTTCTTC. Its translation: CASSLNRVTEQFF.

The chain carries TRBV4-1 and TRBJ2-7; the D gene is possibly TRBD1 (6 bases). Trimming took off 1 base at V and 2 bases at J, with 9 bases between the two ends. Germline CDR1 reads MGHRA; CDR2 reads YSYEKL. This CDR3 has 14 amino acids. This chain's CDR3 is CASSQGTVAYEQYF. In nucleotides, the CDR3 is TGCGCCAGCAGCCAAGGGACAGTGGCCTACGAGCAGTACTTC.